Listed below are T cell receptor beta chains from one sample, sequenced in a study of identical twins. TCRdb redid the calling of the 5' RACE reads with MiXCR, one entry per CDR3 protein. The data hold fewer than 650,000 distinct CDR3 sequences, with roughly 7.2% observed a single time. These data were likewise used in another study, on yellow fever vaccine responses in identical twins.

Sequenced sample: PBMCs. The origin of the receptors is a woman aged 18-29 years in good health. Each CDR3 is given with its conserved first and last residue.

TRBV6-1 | CASRPGWGFYGYTF
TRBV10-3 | CAISLTGGAETQYF
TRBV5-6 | CASSSTGEYGYTF
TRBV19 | CASSSARQGGFETQYF
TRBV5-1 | CASSSGQLGETQYF
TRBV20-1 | CSAIGNVNEKLFF
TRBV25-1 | CASSGSGLAGPDTQYF
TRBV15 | CATSRKTVNYGYTF
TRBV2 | CASSEVEGRNEQFF
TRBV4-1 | CASSLSGSLIQDEQFF
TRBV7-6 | CASRSPVSPGEQFF
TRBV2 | CASREEGNSPLHF
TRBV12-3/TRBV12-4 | CASSPRLAVIHEQYF
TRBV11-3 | CASSPNDKMRNEQFF
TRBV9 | CASSVSSGSSEQYF
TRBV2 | CASSPAIQGATEAFF
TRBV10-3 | CAISGQGNQPQHF
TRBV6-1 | CASSPTGKGNQPQHF
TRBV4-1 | CASSQSMDPNYGYTF
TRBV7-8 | CASSLLTSGSGDTQYF
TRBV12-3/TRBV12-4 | CASSLLGGLNEQFF
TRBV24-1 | CATSETGSGQPQHF
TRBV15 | CATSSPRDEHNEQFF
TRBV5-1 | CASSWRGDRDDEQFF
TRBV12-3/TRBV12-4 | CAEQLRVWANYGYTF
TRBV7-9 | CASSSSGRDEQFF
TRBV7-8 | CASRPLGSYNEQFF
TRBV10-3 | CAISDRLAGDFRYEQFF
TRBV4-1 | CASSQDGEKLFF
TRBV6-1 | CASSDSYNSPLHF
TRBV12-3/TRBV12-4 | CASSDSGQGIETQYF
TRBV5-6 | CASSSRGQAKMETQYF
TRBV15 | CATSRGIYLEQFF
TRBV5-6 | CASSLTRSSEQYF
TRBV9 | CASSVATSGGKQFF
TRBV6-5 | CASSYRAPSTDTQYF
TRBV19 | CASSIKPPGTVNTEAFF
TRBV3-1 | CASSHGGSRSYNEQFF
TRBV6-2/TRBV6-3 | CASRVGYNQPQHF
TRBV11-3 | CASSLGAGTNYEQYF
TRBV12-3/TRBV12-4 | CASSGAGGEQYF
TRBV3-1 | CASSHLTDTQYF
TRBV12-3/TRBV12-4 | CASSSDQWVGELFF
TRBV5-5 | CASRQEDTQYF
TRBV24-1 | CATSDLTSGSADTQYF
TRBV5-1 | CASTLGWGTEAFF
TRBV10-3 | CAISDRTGWDQPQHF
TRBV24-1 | CATSDSGGKSYEQYF
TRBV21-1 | CASSNAGWAYNEQFF
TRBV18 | CASSPVRPLSEDTIYF